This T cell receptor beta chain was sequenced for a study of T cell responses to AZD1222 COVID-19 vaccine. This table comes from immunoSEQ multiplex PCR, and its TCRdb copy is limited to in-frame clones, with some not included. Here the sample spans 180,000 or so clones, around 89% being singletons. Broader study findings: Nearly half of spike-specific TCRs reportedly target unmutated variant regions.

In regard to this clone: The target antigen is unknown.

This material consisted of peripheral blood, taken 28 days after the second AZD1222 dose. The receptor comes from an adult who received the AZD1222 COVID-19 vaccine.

In nucleotides, the CDR3 is TGCGCCAGCAGCCCCCCGGCTAGCGGACCCTACGAGCAGTACTTC. Translation: CASSPPASGPYEQYF. The V call is TRBV5-1, the J call TRBJ2-7, with TRBD2 matching 7 bases. The trim removed 4 bases at V and 2 bases at J, leaving 9 bases unmatched. Germline V gene lookup returns CDR1 SGHRS and CDR2 YFSETQ. The CDR3 runs 15 residues.